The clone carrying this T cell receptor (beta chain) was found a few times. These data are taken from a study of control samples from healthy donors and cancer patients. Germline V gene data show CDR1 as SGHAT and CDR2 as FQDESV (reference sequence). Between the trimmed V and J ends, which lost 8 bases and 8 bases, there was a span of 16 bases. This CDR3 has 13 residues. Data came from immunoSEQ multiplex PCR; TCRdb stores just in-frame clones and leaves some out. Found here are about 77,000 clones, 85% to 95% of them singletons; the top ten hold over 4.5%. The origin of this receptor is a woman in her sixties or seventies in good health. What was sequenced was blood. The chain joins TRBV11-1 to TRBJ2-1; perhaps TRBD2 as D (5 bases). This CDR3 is CASSRENRDEQFF. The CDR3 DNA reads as TGTGCCAGCTCCCGGGAAAATAGGGATGAGCAGTTCTTC.